Detailed here is one T cell receptor beta chain. What it recognizes is unknown. These data are taken from a study of CXCR3-negative and CXCR3-positive naive CD8 T cells. Turning to the study itself: Collectively, the libraries yielded about 140 million TRB reads in total, at about 1.5 +/- 0.3 million per library. Study-wide results and limits: Researchers report CXCR3 expression partially decreased after cryopreservation, with fresh PBMCs used in most assays.

The TRB cDNA libraries were prepared by 5' RACE with UMI labels. Each CDR3 protein gets one entry in TCRdb, which reprocessed the 5' RACE reads and gives no DNA. The sample includes 100,000 or so distinct CDR3 sequences. CDR3 length: 11 residues. CDR1 and CDR2 from the germline V gene are MNHEY and SVGAGI. This chain uses TRBV6-5 with TRBJ2-1; the D call from TCRdb, TRBD1, cannot be confirmed without DNA. This sequence was found in a human donor in good health. Some clones in this sample may be carry-over from other donors' samples. The sequenced sample was naive CXCR3- CD8+ T cells from blood. Subset noted: CD45RO-CCR7+CD27+CD95- naive CD8+ T cells lacking CXCR3 (TNR3-). The CDR3 sequence is CASSADRTEFF.